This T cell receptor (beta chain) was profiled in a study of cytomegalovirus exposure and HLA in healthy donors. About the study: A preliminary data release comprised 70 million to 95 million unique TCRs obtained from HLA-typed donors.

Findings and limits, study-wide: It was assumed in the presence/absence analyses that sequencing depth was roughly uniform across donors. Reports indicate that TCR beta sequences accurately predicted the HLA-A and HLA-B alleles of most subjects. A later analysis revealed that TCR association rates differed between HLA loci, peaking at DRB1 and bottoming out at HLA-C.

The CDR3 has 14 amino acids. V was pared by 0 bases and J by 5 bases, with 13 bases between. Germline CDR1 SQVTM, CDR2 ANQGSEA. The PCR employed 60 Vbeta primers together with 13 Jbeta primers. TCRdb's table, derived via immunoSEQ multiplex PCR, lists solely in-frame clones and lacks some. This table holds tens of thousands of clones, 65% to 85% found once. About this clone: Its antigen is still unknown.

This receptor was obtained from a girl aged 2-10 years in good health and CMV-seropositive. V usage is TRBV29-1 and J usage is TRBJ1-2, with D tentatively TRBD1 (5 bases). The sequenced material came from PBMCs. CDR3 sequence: CSVEDPDTSYGYTF. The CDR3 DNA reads TGCAGCGTTGAAGATCCGGACACCTCGTATGGCTACACCTTC.